This T cell receptor (beta chain) was observed in a study of blood T cell repertoires in COVID-19. V lost 2 bases to trimming and J lost 5 bases; unmatched junction nucleotides: 2. The CDR3 covers 13 residues. The germline gives CDR1 SGHNT, CDR2 YENEEA. Sequenced by immunoSEQ multiplex PCR; TCRdb stores in-frame clones only, minus some. The sample consists of fewer than 350,000 clones, 89% of them appearing once. The V gene is TRBV11-3, the J gene TRBJ2-5; 7 bases are a match to TRBD2. The sequencing input was PBMCs or T cells enriched from blood (not recorded which). The TCR comes from a man aged 60-69 years who had recovered from COVID-19. In DNA, the CDR3 is TGTGCCAGCAGCTTACAGGGAGGGGAGACCCAGTACTTC. Translated, it gives CASSLQGGETQYF.